These T cell receptor beta chains were read from a single sample in a study of cytomegalovirus exposure and HLA in healthy donors. Some clones are missing from TCRdb's copy, which holds only in-frame ones; the method was immunoSEQ multiplex PCR. The data show some 56,000 clones, 50% to 70% seen once. The material sequenced was PBMCs. All receptors come from a human donor in good health. Both conserved end residues are part of each CDR3. D genes are given only for firm matches. Clone size appears in some rows only: once, few, many, or a class for an expanded clone.

>14|TRBV6-6|TRBJ1-3|NA|NA
CASTTGRAGNTIYF
TGTGCCAGCACCACAGGGCGGGCTGGAAACACCATATATTTT
>16|TRBV5-1|TRBJ2-1|TRBD2|once
CASRVSTSGGYNEQFF
TGCGCCAGCAGAGTCTCGACTAGCGGGGGTTACAATGAGCAGTTCTTC
>15|TRBV4-1|TRBJ1-2|NA|few
CASSQEVGRNYGYTF
TGCGCCAGCAGCCAAGAGGTGGGGAGGAACTATGGCTACACCTTC
>13|TRBV19|TRBJ2-1|NA|NA
CASSIGDYNEQFF
TGTGCCAGTAGTATAGGCGATTACAATGAGCAGTTCTTC
>15|TRBV7-2|TRBJ1-2|TRBD1|NA
CASSPQATGTYGYTF
TGTGCCAGCAGCCCCCAAGCGACAGGGACCTATGGCTACACCTTC
>16|TRBV5-1|TRBJ2-7|NA|NA
CASSLGPQVSSYEQYF
TGCGCCAGCAGCTTGGGACCGCAGGTATCCTCCTACGAGCAGTACTTC
>16|TRBV9|TRBJ2-2|TRBD1|NA
CASSVDGQGNAGELFF
TGTGCCAGCAGCGTAGACGGACAGGGCAACGCCGGGGAGCTGTTTTTT
>12|TRBV7-9|TRBJ2-7|TRBD2|NA
CASSREGYEQYF
TGTGCCAGCAGCCGGGAGGGGTACGAGCAGTACTTC
>15|TRBV19|TRBJ2-5|TRBD2|NA
CASSSLAGFQETQYF
TGTGCCAGTAGTTCTCTAGCGGGGTTCCAAGAGACCCAGTACTTC
>14|TRBV19|TRBJ1-5|TRBD1|NA
CASSGQGGGQPQHF
TGTGCCAGCTCGGGACAGGGAGGGGGTCAGCCCCAGCATTTT
>15|TRBV18|TRBJ2-7|TRBD1|few
CASSNQGQGSYEQYF
TGTGCCAGCTCCAACCAGGGACAGGGGTCCTACGAGCAGTACTTC